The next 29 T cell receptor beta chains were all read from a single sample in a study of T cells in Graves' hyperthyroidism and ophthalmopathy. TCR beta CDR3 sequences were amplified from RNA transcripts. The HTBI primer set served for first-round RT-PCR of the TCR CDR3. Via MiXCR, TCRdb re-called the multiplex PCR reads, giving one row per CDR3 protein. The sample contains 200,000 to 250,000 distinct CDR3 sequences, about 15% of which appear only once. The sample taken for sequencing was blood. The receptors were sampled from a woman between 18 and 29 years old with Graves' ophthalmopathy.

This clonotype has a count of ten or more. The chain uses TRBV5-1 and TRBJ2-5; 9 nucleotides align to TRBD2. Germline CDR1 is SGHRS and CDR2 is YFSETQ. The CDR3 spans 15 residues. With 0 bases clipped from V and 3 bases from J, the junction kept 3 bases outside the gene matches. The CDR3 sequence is CASSLGLAGKETQYF. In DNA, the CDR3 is TGCGCCAGCAGCTTGGGGCTAGCGGGAAAAGAGACCCAGTACTTC.

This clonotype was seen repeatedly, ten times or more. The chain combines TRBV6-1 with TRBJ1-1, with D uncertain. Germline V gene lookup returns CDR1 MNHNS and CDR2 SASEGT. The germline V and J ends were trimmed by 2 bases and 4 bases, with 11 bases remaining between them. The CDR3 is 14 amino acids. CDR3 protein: CASSEWEVSTEAFF. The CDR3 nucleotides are TGTGCCAGCAGTGAATGGGAAGTGTCCACTGAAGCTTTCTTT.

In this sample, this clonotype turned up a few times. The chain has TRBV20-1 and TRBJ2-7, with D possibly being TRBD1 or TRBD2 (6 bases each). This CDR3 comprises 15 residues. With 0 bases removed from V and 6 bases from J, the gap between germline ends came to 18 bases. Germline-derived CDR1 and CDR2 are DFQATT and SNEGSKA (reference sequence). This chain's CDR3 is CSARDPGTPGAEQYF. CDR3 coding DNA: TGCAGTGCTAGAGATCCAGGGACACCGGGGGCCGAGCAGTACTTC.

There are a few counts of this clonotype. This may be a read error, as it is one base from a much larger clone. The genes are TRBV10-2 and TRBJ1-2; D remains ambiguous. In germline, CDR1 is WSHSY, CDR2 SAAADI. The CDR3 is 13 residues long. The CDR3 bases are TGCGCCAGCGGTGAGTCTGGACCGTATGGCTACACCTTC. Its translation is CASGESGPYGYTF.

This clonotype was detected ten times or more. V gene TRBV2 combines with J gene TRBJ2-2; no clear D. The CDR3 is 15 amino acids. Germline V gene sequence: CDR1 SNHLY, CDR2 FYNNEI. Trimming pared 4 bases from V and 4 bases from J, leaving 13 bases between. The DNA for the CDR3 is TGTGCCAGCAGTGTGGGCCACCTCCCCACCGGGGAGCTGTTTTTT. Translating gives CASSVGHLPTGELFF.

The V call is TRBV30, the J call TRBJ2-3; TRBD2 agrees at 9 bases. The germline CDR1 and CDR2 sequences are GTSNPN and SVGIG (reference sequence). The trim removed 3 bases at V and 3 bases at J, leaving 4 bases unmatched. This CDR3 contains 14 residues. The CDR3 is CAWRASGETDTQYF. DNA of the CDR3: TGTGCCTGGAGGGCTAGCGGGGAAACAGATACGCAGTATTTT.

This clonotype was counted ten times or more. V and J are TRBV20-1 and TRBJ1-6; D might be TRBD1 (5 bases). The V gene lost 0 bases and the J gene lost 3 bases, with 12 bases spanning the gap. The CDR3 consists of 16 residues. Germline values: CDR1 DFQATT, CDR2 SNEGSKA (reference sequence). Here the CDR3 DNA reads TGCAGTGCTAGAGATCGAAAGGACAACTATAATTCACCCCTCCACTTT. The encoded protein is CSARDRKDNYNSPLHF.

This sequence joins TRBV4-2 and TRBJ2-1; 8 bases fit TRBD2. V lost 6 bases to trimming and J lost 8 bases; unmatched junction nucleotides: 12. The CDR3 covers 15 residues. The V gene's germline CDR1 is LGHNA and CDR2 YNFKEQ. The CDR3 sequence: CASSPRGEGSDEQFF. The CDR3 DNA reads TGTGCCAGCAGTCCGCGGGGGGAGGGGTCAGATGAGCAGTTCTTC.

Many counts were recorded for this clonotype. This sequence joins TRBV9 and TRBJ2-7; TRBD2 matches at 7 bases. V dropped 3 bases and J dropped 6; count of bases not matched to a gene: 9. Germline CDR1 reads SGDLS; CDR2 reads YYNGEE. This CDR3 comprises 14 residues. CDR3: CASSAAGTEFEQYF. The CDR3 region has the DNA TGTGCCAGCAGCGCAGCGGGGACTGAGTTCGAGCAGTACTTC.

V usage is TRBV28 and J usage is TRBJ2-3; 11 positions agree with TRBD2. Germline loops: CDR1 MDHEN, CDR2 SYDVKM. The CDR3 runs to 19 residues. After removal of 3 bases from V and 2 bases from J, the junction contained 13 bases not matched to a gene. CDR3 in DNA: TGTGCCAGCAGTTTTCCAATAACACTAGCGGGAGTGTACACAGATACGCAGTATTTT. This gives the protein CASSFPITLAGVYTDTQYF.

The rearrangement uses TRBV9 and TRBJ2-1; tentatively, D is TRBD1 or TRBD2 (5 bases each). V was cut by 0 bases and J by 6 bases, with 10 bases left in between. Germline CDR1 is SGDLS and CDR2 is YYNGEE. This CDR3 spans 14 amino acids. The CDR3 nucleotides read TGTGCCAGCAGCGTAGATTGGGGGTCCAATGAGCAGTTCTTC. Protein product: CASSVDWGSNEQFF.

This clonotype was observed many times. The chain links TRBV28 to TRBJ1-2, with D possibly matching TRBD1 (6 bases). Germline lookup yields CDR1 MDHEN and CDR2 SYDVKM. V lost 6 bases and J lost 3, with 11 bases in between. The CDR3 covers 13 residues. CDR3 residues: CASRGRGYYGYTF. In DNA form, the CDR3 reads TGTGCCAGCAGGGGAAGGGGGTACTATGGCTACACCTTC.

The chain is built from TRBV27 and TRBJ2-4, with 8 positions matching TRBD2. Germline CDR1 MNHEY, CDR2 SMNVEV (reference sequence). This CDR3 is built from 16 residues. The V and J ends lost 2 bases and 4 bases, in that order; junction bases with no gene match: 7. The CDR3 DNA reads TGTGCCAGCAGTTTAGAAGGTAGCGGGGCTAAAAACATTCAGTACTTC. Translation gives CASSLEGSGAKNIQYF.

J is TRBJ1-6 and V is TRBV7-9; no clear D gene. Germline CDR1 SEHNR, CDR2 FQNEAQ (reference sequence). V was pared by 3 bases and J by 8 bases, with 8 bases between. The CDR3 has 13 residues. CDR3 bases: TGTGCCAGCAGCTTGCAGGTTTATTCACCCCTCCACTTT. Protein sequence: CASSLQVYSPLHF.

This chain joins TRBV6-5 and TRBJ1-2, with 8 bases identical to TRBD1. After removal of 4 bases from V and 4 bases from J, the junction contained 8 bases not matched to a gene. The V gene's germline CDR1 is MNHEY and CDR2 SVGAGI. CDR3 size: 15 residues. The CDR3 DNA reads TGTGCCAGCAGTTGGTCCGGACAGGGCGGCTATGGCTACACCTTC. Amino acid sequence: CASSWSGQGGYGYTF.

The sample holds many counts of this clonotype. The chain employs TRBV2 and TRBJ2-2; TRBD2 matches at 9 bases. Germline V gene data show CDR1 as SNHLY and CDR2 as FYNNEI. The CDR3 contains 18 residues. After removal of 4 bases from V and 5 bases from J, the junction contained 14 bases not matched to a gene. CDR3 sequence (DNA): TGTGCCAGCAGTGTGTCACTTCGGCGGGAGGGCCAAACCGGGGAGCTGTTTTTT. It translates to CASSVSLRREGQTGELFF. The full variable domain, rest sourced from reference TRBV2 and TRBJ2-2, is EPEVTQTPSHQVTQMGQEVILRCVPISNHLYFYWYRQILGQKVEFLVSFYNNEISEKSEIFDDQFSVERPDGSNFTLKIRSTKLEDSAMYFCASSVSLRREGQTGELFFGEGSRLTVL.

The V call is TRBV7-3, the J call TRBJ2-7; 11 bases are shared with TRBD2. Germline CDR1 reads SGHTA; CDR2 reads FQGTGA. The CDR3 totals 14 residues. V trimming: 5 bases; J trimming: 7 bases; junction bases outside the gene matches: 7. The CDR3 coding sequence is TGTGCCAGCAGCCCATCTAGCGGGAGGCAGGAGCAGTACTTC. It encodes CASSPSSGRQEQYF.

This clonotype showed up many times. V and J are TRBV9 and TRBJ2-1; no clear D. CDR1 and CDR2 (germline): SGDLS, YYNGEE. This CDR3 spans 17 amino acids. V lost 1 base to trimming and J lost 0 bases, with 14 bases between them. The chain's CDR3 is CASSVSPVSTSYNEQFF. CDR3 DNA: TGTGCCAGCAGCGTATCCCCAGTTTCCACCTCCTACAATGAGCAGTTCTTC.

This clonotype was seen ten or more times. The CDR3 nucleotides read TGTGCCAGCAGTTTATCAGGAGGGAAGGGAGGCTACACCTTC. It yields the protein CASSLSGGKGGYTF. The V and J genes are TRBV27 and TRBJ1-2; D uncertain. The germline V and J ends were trimmed by 0 bases and 8 bases, with 13 bases remaining between them. In germline, CDR1 is MNHEY, CDR2 SMNVEV (reference sequence). The CDR3 is 14 amino acids.

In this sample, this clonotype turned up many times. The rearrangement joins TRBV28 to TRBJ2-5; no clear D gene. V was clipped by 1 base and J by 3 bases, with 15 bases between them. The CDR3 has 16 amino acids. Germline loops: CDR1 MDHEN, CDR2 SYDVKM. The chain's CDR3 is CASSLSGRAGKETQYF. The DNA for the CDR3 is TGTGCCAGCAGTTTATCCGGTAGGGCTGGAAAAGAGACCCAGTACTTC.

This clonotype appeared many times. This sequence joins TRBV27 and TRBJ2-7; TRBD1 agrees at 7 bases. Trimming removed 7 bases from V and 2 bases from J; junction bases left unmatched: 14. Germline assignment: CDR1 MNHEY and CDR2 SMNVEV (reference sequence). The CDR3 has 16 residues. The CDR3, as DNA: TGTGCCAGCAACTCGCGTGAGGGACAGTTTCCCTACGAGCAGTACTTC. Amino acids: CASNSREGQFPYEQYF.

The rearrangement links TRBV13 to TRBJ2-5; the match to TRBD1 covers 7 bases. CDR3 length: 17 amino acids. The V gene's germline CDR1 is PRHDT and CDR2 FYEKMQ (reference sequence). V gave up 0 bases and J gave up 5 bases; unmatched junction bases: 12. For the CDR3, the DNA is TGTGCCAGCAGCTTAGGGGACCAAGACAGGGCAGGGGAGACCCAGTACTTC. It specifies CASSLGDQDRAGETQYF.

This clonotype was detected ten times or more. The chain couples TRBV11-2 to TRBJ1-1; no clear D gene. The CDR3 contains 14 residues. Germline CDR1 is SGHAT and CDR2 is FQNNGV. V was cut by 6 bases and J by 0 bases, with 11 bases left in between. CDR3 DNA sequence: TGTGCCAGCAGTTACGACCAATTGAACACTGAAGCTTTCTTT. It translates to CASSYDQLNTEAFF.

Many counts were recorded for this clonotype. CDR3 loop: CASSGAARIALFF. The CDR3 nucleotides are TGTGCCAGCAGTGGGGCTGCCCGGATAGCCCTGTTTTTT. The rearrangement joins TRBV2 to TRBJ1-4; D is unresolved. V was trimmed by 4 bases and J by 14 bases, leaving 17 bases between them. Germline CDR1 SNHLY, CDR2 FYNNEI. There are 13 residues in the CDR3.

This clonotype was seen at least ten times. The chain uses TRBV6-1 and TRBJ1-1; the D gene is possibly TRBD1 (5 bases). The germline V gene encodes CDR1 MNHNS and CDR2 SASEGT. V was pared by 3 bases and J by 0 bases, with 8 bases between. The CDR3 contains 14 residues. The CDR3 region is CASSEGRVNTEAFF. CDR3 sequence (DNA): TGTGCCAGCAGTGAGGGACGGGTGAACACTGAAGCTTTCTTT.

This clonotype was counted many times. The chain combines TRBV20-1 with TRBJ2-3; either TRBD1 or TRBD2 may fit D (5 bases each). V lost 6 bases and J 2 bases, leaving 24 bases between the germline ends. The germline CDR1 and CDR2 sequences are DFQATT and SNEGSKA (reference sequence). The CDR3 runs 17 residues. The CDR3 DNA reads TGCAGTGCCAACGGATGGGCAGGGACCCTTTCCACAGATACGCAGTATTTT. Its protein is CSANGWAGTLSTDTQYF.

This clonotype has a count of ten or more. The DNA of the CDR3 is TGCGCCAGCAGCTTGGGGCGGAAAATTAATGAAAAACTGTTTTTT. Translated, it gives CASSLGRKINEKLFF. The J gene is TRBJ1-4, the V gene TRBV5-1; D not resolved. Germline CDR1 is SGHRS and CDR2 is YFSETQ. The CDR3 length is 15 residues. V was clipped by 0 bases and J by 4 bases, with 10 bases between them. The full variable domain, in which reference TRBV5-1 and TRBJ1-4 provide the parts outside the CDR3, is KAGVTQTPRYLIKTRGQQVTLSCSPISGHRSVSWYQQTPGQGLQFLFEYFSETQRNKGNFPGRFSGRQFSNSRSEMNVSTLELGDSALYLCASSLGRKINEKLFFGSGTQLSVL.

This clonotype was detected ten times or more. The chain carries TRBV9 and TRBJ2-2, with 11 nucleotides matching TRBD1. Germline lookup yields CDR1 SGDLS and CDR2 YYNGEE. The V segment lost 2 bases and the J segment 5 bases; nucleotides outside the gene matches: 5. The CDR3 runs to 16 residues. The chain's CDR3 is CASSVTGTGGTGELFF. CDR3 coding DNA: TGTGCCAGCAGCGTTACCGGGACAGGGGGGACCGGGGAGCTGTTTTTT.

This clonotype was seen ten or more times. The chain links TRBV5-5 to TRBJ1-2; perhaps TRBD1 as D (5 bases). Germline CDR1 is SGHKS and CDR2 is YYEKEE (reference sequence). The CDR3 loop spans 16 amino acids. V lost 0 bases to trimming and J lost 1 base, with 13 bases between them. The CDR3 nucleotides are TGTGCCAGCAGCTTGGATCTGGGGCGGGGTAACTATGGCTACACCTTC. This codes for CASSLDLGRGNYGYTF.